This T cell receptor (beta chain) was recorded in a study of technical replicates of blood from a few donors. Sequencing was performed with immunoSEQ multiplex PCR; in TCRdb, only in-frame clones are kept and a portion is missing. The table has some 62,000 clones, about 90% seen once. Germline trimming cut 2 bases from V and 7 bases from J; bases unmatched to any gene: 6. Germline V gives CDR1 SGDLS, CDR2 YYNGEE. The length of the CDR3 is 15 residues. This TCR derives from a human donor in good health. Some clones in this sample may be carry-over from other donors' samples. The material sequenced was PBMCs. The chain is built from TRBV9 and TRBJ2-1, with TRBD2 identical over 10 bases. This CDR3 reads CASSVQAGGSNEQFF. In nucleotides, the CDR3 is TGTGCCAGCAGCGTTCAAGCGGGGGGGTCGAATGAGCAGTTCTTC.